This T cell receptor beta chain was profiled in a study of shared clonotypes between healthy human individuals. Produced via immunoSEQ multiplex PCR; TCRdb's table is partial and in-frame only. The sample contains about 700,000 clones, about 91% of which appear only once. The ends were cut back, 5 bases at V and 0 bases at J, with 18 bases in the middle. The CDR3 has 17 amino acids. Germline CDR1 MNHEY, CDR2 SMNVEV (reference sequence). Terminally differentiated effector memory CD45RA+ cells were excluded from the naive CD8 cells, which were CD45RO-negative and positively selected for CCR7. The sequence derives from a man between 25 and 39 years old in good health. Sequenced: naive CD8+ T cells sorted from blood. The rearrangement uses TRBV27 and TRBJ2-3, with D possibly matching TRBD1 (6 bases). In DNA form, the CDR3 reads TGTGCCAGCAGTATCCCGGGACACCGAAAGAGCACAGATACGCAGTATTTT. It is translated as CASSIPGHRKSTDTQYF.